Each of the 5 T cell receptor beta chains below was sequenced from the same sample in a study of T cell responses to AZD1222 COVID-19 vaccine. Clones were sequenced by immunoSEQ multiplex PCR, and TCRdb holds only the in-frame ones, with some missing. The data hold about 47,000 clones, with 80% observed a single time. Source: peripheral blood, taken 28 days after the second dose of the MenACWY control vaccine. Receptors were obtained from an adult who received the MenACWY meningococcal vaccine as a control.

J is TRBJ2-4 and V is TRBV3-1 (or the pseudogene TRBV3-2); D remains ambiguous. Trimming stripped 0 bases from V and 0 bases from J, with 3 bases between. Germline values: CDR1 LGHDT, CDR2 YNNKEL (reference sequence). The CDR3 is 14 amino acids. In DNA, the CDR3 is TGTGCCAGCAGCCAAGACGTAGCCAAAAACATTCAGTACTTC. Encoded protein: CASSQDVAKNIQYF.

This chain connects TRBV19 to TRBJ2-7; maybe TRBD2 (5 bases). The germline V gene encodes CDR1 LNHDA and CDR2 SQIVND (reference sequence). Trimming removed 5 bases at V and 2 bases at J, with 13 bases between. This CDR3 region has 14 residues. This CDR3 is CASSYPGLTYEQYF. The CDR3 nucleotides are TGTGCCAGTAGTTATCCCGGACTCACCTACGAGCAGTACTTC.

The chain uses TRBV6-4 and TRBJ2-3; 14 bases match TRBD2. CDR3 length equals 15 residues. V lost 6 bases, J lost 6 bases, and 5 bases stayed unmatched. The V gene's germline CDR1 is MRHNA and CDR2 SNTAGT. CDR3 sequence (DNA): TGTGCCAGCAGCCCCGGGACTAGCGGGGGTGATACGCAGTATTTT. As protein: CASSPGTSGGDTQYF.

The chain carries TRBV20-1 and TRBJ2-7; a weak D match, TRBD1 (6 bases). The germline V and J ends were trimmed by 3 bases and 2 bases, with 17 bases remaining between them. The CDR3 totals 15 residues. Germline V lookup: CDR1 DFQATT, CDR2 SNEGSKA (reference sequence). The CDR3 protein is CSASLNAGTPYEQYF. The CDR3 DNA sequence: TGCAGTGCTAGTTTGAACGCAGGGACACCCTACGAGCAGTACTTC.

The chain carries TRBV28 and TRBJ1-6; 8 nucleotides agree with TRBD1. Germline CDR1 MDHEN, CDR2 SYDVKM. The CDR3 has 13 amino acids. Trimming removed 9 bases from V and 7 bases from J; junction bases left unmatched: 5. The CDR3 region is CASYRDRNSPLHF. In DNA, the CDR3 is TGTGCCAGTTACCGGGACAGGAATTCACCCCTCCACTTT.